The source of this TCR beta chain is a study of blood T cell repertoires in COVID-19. Background on the study: PBMCs, B-cell-depleted T cells, or T cells were the source of the cDNA or gDNA that made up the material.

Trimming took 2 bases from V and 7 from J, leaving 9 bases between them. Germline values: CDR1 KGHSH, CDR2 LQKENI. This CDR3 spans 14 amino acids. The authors' processing: Using reference gene primer amplification, nucleated cell counts were estimated. Using immunoSEQ multiplex PCR, the repertoire was profiled, and TCRdb retains in-frame clones only, with some absent. The V and J calls and the clone size are those of that table, but D and trimming were determined from the DNA. The table has tens of thousands of clones, around three quarters seen once. The sequencing sample was made of peripheral blood. The TCR comes from a woman of 80 years or more with acute or convalescent COVID-19. The genes are TRBV18 and TRBJ1-6; D possibly corresponds to TRBD1 (5 bases). The CDR3 protein is CASSPRQGNSPLHF. In DNA, the CDR3 is TGTGCCAGCTCACCAAGGCAGGGAAATTCACCCCTCCACTTT.